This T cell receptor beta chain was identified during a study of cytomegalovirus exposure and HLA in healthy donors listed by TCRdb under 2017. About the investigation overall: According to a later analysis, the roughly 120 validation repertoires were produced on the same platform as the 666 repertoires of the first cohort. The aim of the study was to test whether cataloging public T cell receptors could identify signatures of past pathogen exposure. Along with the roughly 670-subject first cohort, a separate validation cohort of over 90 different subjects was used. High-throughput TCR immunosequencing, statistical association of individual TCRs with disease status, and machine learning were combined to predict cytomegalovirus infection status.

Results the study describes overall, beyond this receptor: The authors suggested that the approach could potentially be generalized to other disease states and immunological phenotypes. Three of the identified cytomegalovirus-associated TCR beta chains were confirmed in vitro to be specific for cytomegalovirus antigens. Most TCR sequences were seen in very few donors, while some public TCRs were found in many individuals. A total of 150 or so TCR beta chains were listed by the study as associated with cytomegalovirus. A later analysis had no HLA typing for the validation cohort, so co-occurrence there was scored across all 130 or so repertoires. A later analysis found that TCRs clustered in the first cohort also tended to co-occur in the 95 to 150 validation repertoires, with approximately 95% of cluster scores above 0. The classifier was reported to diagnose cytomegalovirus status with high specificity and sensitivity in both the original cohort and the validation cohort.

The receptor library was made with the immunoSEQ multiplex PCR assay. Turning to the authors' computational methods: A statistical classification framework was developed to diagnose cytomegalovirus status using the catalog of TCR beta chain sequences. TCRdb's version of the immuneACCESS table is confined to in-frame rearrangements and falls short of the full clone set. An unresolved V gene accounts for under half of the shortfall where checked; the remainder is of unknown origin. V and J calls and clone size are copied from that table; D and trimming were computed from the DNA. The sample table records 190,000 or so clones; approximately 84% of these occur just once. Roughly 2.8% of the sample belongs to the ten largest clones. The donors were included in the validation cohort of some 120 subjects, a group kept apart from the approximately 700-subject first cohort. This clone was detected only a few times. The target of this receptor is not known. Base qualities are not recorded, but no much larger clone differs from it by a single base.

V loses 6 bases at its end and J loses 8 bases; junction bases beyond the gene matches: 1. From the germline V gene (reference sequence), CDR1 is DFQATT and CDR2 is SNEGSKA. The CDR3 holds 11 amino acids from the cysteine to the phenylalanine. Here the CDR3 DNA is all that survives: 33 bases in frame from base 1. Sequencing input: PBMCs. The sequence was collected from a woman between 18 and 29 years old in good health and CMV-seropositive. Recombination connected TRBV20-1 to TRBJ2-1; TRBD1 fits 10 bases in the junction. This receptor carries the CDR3 CSAGQGHEQFF. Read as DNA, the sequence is TGCAGTGCGGGACAGGGGCATGAGCAGTTCTTC.